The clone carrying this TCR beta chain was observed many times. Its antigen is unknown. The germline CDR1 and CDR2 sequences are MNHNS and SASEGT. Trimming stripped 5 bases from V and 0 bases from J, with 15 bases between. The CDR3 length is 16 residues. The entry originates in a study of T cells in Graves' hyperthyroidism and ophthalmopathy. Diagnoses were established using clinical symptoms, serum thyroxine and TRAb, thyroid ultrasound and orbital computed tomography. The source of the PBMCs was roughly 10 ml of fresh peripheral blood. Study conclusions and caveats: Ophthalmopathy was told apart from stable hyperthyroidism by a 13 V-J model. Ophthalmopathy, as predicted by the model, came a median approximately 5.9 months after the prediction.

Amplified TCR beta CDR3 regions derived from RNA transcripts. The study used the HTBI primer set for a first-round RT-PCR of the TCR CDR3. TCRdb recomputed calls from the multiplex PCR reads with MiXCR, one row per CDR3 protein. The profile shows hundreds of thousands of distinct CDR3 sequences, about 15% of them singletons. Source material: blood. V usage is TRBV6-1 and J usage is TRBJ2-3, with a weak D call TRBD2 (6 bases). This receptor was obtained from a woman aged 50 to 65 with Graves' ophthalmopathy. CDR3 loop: CASSFIAVSSTDTQYF. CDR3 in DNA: TGTGCCAGCAGTTTCATAGCGGTTTCTAGCACAGATACGCAGTATTTT.